This T cell receptor beta chain is drawn from a study of T cells after yellow fever vaccination. Notes on this clonotype: An end of the junction does not agree with germline; a read error may underlie this.

Germline lookup yields CDR1 MNHEY and CDR2 SMNVEV (reference sequence). CDR3 length: 15 amino acids. TCRdb itself ran the 5' RACE reads through MiXCR, one entry per CDR3 protein. The sample consists of tens of thousands of distinct CDR3 sequences, around 7.7% of them appearing once. This clonotype originated in a man under 40 who received the YFV17D yellow fever vaccine. Source: CD8+ T cells sorted from PBMCs, taken on the day of the yellow fever booster vaccination. J is TRBJ1-1 and V is TRBV27, with no clear D. The CDR3: CASSLYADLNSEAFF. The CDR3, as DNA: TGTGCCAGCAGTTTATATGCCGACTTGAACTCTGAAGCTTTCTTT.